Shown below are 16 T cell receptor beta chains from a single sample sequenced in a study of blood T cells in healthy people across ages. PCR was performed a second time for roughly 7 to 11 cycles using a sample-barcoded 5' primer and a J-beta primer mix. Using its own MiXCR run on the 5' RACE reads, TCRdb lists one record per CDR3 protein. Of roughly 1,800,000 distinct CDR3 sequences in the sample, about 49% were seen once. The sample taken for sequencing was blood. The receptor set was obtained from a woman in her thirties or forties in good health.

In this sample, this clonotype turned up a few times. The rearrangement uses TRBV29-1 and TRBJ1-4; D call uncertain. CDR1 and CDR2 (germline): SQVTM, ANQGSEA. The CDR3 contains 13 residues. V lost 3 bases and J lost 8, with 13 bases in between. The CDR3 nucleotides read TGCAGCGTTGAGGGCGGGGAGAAGGAAAAACTGTTTTTT. This encodes CSVEGGEKEKLFF.

This clonotype was observed a handful of times. J is TRBJ2-1 and V is TRBV11-1; D is possibly TRBD1 (5 bases). The germline gives CDR1 SGHAT, CDR2 FQDESV (reference sequence). The V and J ends lost 3 bases and 9 bases respectively, with 12 bases between them. The CDR3 extends over 13 amino acids. CDR3 sequence reads: CASSFGARGEQFF. The CDR3 bases are TGTGCCAGCAGCTTTGGGGCGCGCGGTGAGCAGTTCTTC.

V gene TRBV12-3 or TRBV12-4 combines with J gene TRBJ1-2, with D perhaps matching TRBD1 (6 bases). The CDR3 spans 12 residues. Trimming stripped 4 bases from V and 12 bases from J, with 15 bases between. CDR3 bases: TGTGCCAGCAGTTCTACAGGGCCCGCCGACACCTTC. This encodes CASSSTGPADTF.

On this clonotype itself: The junction departs from germline at one end; a sequencing error may be responsible. The V and J genes are TRBV5-5 and TRBJ1-6; 8 nucleotides match TRBD1. CDR1 and CDR2 (germline): SGHKS, YYEKEE (reference sequence). The CDR3 consists of 19 residues. The chain's CDR3 is CASSFTGGESSSYNSPLHF. The CDR3 coding sequence is TGCGCCAGCAGCTTTACAGGGGGAGAGAGTAGCTCCTATAATTCACCCCTCCACTTT.

V usage is TRBV6-2 or TRBV6-3 and J usage is TRBJ2-7; 12 bases align to TRBD1. This CDR3 contains 16 residues. From germline, CDR1 is MNHEY and CDR2 SVGEGT. V gave up 5 bases and J gave up 6 bases; unmatched junction bases: 11. Here the CDR3 DNA reads TGTGCCAGCAGTGCGCCGGGACAGGGGGCCTTGAGCGAGCAGTACTTC. This sequence encodes CASSAPGQGALSEQYF.

This rearrangement joins TRBV24-1 to TRBJ2-5; TRBD2 aligns across 9 bases. The V gene's germline CDR1 is KGHDR and CDR2 SFDVKD. This CDR3 is built from 15 residues. Trimming at V came to 9 bases and at J to 5 bases, leaving 12 bases not matched to a gene. DNA for the CDR3: TGTGCCACCGGAGAGGCGGGGGGGCCTCGGGAGACCCAGTACTTC. This translates into CATGEAGGPRETQYF.

J is TRBJ2-2 and V is TRBV29-1; weak D call: TRBD2 (6 bases). V was cut by 7 bases and J by 6 bases, with 9 bases left in between. This CDR3 has 11 residues. Germline V lookup: CDR1 SQVTM, CDR2 ANQGSEA. CDR3 protein: CSGSGAGELFF. Written as DNA, the CDR3 is TGCAGCGGCTCGGGGGCCGGGGAGCTGTTTTTT.

The J gene is TRBJ2-3, the V gene TRBV4-3; 7 nucleotides agree with TRBD2. V dropped 2 bases and J dropped 4; count of bases not matched to a gene: 9. Germline CDR1 and CDR2: LGHNA and YSLEER. This CDR3 is 16 amino acids long. In nucleotides, the CDR3 is TGCGCCAGCAGCCAATGGCTTGCGGGGGAAGCAGATACGCAGTATTTT. It codes for CASSQWLAGEADTQYF.

The chain carries TRBV20-1 and TRBJ1-2; 10 bases line up with TRBD1. CDR3 size: 14 residues. J gave up 7 bases and V 0 bases, and 5 bases lay outside the gene matches. CDR1 and CDR2 from the germline V gene are DFQATT and SNEGSKA (reference sequence). Written as DNA, the CDR3 is TGCAGTGCTAGAGAAAACCGGGACAGGGGTGGCTACACCTTC. As protein: CSARENRDRGGYTF.

The chain links TRBV7-2 to TRBJ2-5; 13 bases are a match to TRBD2. V gave up 2 bases and J gave up 11 bases; unmatched junction bases: 17. Per germline, CDR1 SGHTA and CDR2 FQGNSA. The CDR3 is 18 amino acids. The CDR3 DNA sequence: TGTGCCAGCAGCTTAAGACCAGGGACTAGCGGGGAGGCCAATGAGCAGTACTTC. It codes for CASSLRPGTSGEANEQYF.

This clonotype showed up just once. The rearrangement uses TRBV28 and TRBJ2-5; TRBD2 matches 8 bases. Germline V gene lookup returns CDR1 MDHEN and CDR2 SYDVKM. J lost 1 base, V lost 6 bases, and 7 bases had no gene match. The CDR3 is 15 residues long. CDR3 nucleotide sequence: TGTGCCAGCAGAAATAACGCGGGGGGCCAAGAGACCCAGTACTTC. Translation: CASRNNAGGQETQYF.

The chain uses TRBV7-2 and TRBJ2-3; tentative D call: TRBD1 (6 bases). V dropped 6 bases and J dropped 2 bases, with 15 bases sitting between them. Per the germline V gene, CDR1 is SGHTA and CDR2 is FQGNSA. This CDR3 has 15 amino acids. This CDR3 reads CASREQGLFTDTQYF. The CDR3, as DNA: TGTGCCAGCAGGGAGCAGGGGTTATTCACAGATACGCAGTATTTT.

V and J are TRBV12-3 or TRBV12-4 and TRBJ2-3; TRBD2 matches at 7 bases. V gave up 8 bases and J gave up 4 bases; unmatched junction bases: 12. The CDR3 runs 15 residues. CDR3 sequence: CASSGGSRRADTQYF. The CDR3 region has the DNA TGTGCCAGCTCCGGGGGGAGTCGACGCGCAGATACGCAGTATTTT.

The V and J genes are TRBV24-1 and TRBJ1-2, with D maybe TRBD1 (6 bases). Germline V gene sequence: CDR1 KGHDR, CDR2 SFDVKD. Trimming took off 4 bases at V and 7 bases at J, with 12 bases between the two ends. CDR3 length: 13 residues. The CDR3 loop is CATSETGGAGYTF. The DNA of the CDR3 is TGTGCCACCAGTGAGACAGGAGGGGCTGGCTACACCTTC.

The chain couples TRBV29-1 to TRBJ1-2, with 8 bases identical to TRBD1. The CDR3 contains 16 residues. V was pared by 4 bases and J by 1 base, with 11 bases of the junction left unmatched. Germline CDR1 SQVTM, CDR2 ANQGSEA. CDR3 residues: CSVARGQGAVNYGYTF. The CDR3 nucleotides are TGCAGCGTTGCGAGGGGGCAGGGGGCGGTTAACTATGGCTACACCTTC.

As for this clonotype: Relative to the germline gene, one junction end is altered; a read error may explain this. This chain uses TRBV4-2 with TRBJ2-3; 16 nucleotides line up with TRBD2. Looked up from germline, CDR1 is LGHNA and CDR2 is YNFKEQ. The CDR3 is 19 amino acids. The CDR3 DNA follows: TGTGCCAGCAGACAAGGGGTGGGACTAGCGGGGGGGATGACAGATACGCAGTATTTT. As protein: CASRQGVGLAGGMTDTQYF.